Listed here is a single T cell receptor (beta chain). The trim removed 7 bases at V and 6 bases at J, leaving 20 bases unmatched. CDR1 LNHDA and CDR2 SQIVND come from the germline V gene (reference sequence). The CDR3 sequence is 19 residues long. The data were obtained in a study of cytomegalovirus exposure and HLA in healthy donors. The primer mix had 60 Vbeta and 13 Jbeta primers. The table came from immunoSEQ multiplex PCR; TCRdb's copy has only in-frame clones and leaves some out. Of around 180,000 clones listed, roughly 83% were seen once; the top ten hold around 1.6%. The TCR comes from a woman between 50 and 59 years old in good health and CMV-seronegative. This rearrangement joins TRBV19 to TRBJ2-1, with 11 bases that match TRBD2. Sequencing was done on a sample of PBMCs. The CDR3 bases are TGTGCCAGTACCTCGCTCAGGGGGCCTAGCGGGAGGTTGGGCAATGAGCAGTTCTTC. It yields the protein CASTSLRGPSGRLGNEQFF.